This TCR beta chain was identified in a study of read filtering for tumor transcriptome and immune sequencing. Study information: After DNase treatment, RNA was made into whole-transcriptome libraries.

At the time of active disease, bone marrow was collected from every patient. V dropped 1 base and J dropped 0 bases, with 7 bases sitting between them. CDR3 length: 14 residues. Germline V lookup: CDR1 SGHNT, CDR2 YYREEE (reference sequence). Ten or more counts support this clonotype. The antigen is unknown. From approximately 430 ng of RNA, a library with molecular barcoded alpha/delta and beta/gamma adaptors was made. TCRdb recomputed calls from the reads with MiXCR, one row per CDR3 protein. This sample carries 40,000 or so distinct CDR3 sequences, about 11% of them seen once, and the ten largest clones take more than 30%. Overall study results and limits: IR-seq captured clonotypes deeper and more reliably than RNA-seq. The sorted CD138-negative fraction was a mixed bone marrow immune population, not purified T cells.

Sequencing was carried out using a population of CD138-negative cells sorted from bone marrow. The receptor was derived from a donor over 35 with multiple myeloma. The chain employs TRBV5-4 and TRBJ2-5; D is ambiguous. The CDR3 protein is CASSLLADQETQYF. The CDR3 DNA reads as TGTGCCAGCAGCTTGTTAGCAGACCAAGAGACCCAGTACTTC. The variable domain in full, completed from reference TRBV5-4 and TRBJ2-5, reads ETGVTQSPTHLIKTRGQQVTLRCSSQSGHNTVSWYQQALGQGPQFIFQYYREEENGRGNFPPRFSGLQFPNYSSELNVNALELDDSALYLCASSLLADQETQYFGPGTRLLVL.